The next 25 T cell receptor beta chains were all read from a single sample in a study of blood T cell repertoires in COVID-19. The data were produced by immunoSEQ multiplex PCR, yet TCRdb's version contains in-frame clones alone and is incomplete. Counted here are 330,000 or so clones, 87% occurring once; the ten biggest clones make up roughly 9.9%. Sequenced material: peripheral blood. The receptors shown here come from a young man with COVID-19, enrolled during active disease.

This chain links TRBV24-1 with TRBJ2-3; tentative D call: TRBD1 (6 bases). V lost 3 bases, J lost 4 bases, and 13 bases lay in between. Germline assignment: CDR1 KGHDR and CDR2 SFDVKD. This CDR3 is built from 15 residues. This CDR3 is CATSDRGQSPDTQYF. CDR3 sequence (DNA): TGTGCCACCAGTGATCGAGGACAGAGCCCAGATACGCAGTATTTT.

The chain couples TRBV19 to TRBJ1-4, with D perhaps matching TRBD1 (6 bases). The V gene lost 8 bases and the J gene lost 2 bases, with 15 bases spanning the gap. This CDR3 spans 15 amino acids. Per germline, CDR1 LNHDA and CDR2 SQIVND (reference sequence). The CDR3 is CASGGLLGTNEKLFF. For the CDR3, the DNA is TGTGCCAGTGGGGGCCTCCTCGGTACTAATGAAAAACTGTTTTTT.

The chain couples TRBV7-9 to TRBJ2-1; 8 bases are a match to TRBD1. V gave up 4 bases and J gave up 4 bases; unmatched junction bases: 6. Germline loops: CDR1 SEHNR, CDR2 FQNEAQ (reference sequence). There are 15 residues in the CDR3. The CDR3 here is CASSSDRGWYNEQFF. The CDR3 DNA reads TGTGCCAGCAGCTCCGACAGGGGATGGTACAATGAGCAGTTCTTC.

The V and J genes are TRBV6-6 and TRBJ1-2, with D possibly matching TRBD1 (5 bases). V lost 2 bases to trimming and J lost 6 bases, with 7 bases between them. CDR3 length equals 12 residues. Germline loops: CDR1 MNHNY, CDR2 SVGAGI (reference sequence). Here the CDR3 DNA reads TGTGCCAGCAGTTACACCAGGGATGGCTACACCTTC. Protein product: CASSYTRDGYTF.

This sequence joins TRBV12-3 or TRBV12-4 and TRBJ2-5; TRBD1 agrees at 8 bases. V lost 5 bases, J lost 4 bases, and 0 bases stayed unmatched. There are 12 residues in the CDR3. The CDR3 reads CASSGQGETQYF. DNA of the CDR3: TGTGCCAGCAGTGGACAGGGAGAGACCCAGTACTTC.

In DNA form, the CDR3 reads TGTGCCAGCAACCGGGACAGTCTTTTATTGAACACTGAAGCTTTCTTT. Its translation is CASNRDSLLLNTEAFF. The rearrangement links TRBV7-8 to TRBJ1-1; TRBD1 matches at 7 bases. The V gene's germline CDR1 is SGHVS and CDR2 FQNEAQ. The V gene end was trimmed by 7 bases and the J gene end by 0 bases; junction bases not matched to a gene: 11. CDR3 length: 16 residues.

CDR3 sequence reads: CATSDLGGDTQYF. DNA for the CDR3: TGTGCCACCAGTGATTTGGGAGGAGATACGCAGTATTTT. The chain links TRBV24-1 to TRBJ2-3; perhaps TRBD2 as D (5 bases). The CDR3 is 13 amino acids. CDR1 KGHDR and CDR2 SFDVKD come from the germline V gene. V dropped 0 bases and J dropped 5 bases, with 5 bases sitting between them.

The V gene is TRBV9, the J gene TRBJ2-2, with 10 bases fitting TRBD1. V shed 6 bases, J shed 6 bases, and the junction held 5 bases outside the gene matches. The CDR3 runs 14 residues. CDR1 is SGDLS and CDR2 is YYNGEE in the germline V gene. DNA for the CDR3: TGTGCCAGCACACCCGGACAGGGGGCCGGGGAGCTGTTTTTT. Its translation: CASTPGQGAGELFF.

The chain employs TRBV27 and TRBJ2-7; 9 bases align to TRBD1. The CDR3 is 16 amino acids. Trimming took 3 bases from V and 7 from J; bases not matched to a gene: 13. Germline CDR1 reads MNHEY; CDR2 reads SMNVEV (reference sequence). CDR3 sequence reads: CASSFQPGQGLHEQYF. The CDR3 DNA sequence: TGTGCCAGCAGTTTTCAACCGGGACAGGGACTACATGAGCAGTACTTC.

The chain recombines TRBV6-5 with TRBJ1-4; TRBD1 agrees at 10 bases. The V segment lost 6 bases and the J segment 5 bases; nucleotides outside the gene matches: 6. The CDR3 is 15 amino acids. CDR1 is MNHEY and CDR2 is SVGAGI in the germline V gene. This CDR3 reads CASRLRTGGNEKLFF. CDR3 coding DNA: TGTGCCAGCAGACTCCGGACAGGGGGAAATGAAAAACTGTTTTTT.

The rearrangement links TRBV28 to TRBJ2-3; 10 bases align to TRBD2. The CDR3 runs 15 residues. Germline CDR1 and CDR2: MDHEN and SYDVKM. The junction had 13 bases not matched to a gene; V was cut back by 10 bases and J by 6 bases. The CDR3 sequence is CAIKSSGSITDTQYF. The CDR3 DNA is TGTGCCATCAAGTCTAGCGGGAGTATAACGGATACGCAGTATTTT.

The gene calls are TRBV19 and TRBJ2-1, with D possibly matching TRBD2 (6 bases). V was clipped by 7 bases and J by 9 bases, with 10 bases between them. The germline CDR1 and CDR2 sequences are LNHDA and SQIVND (reference sequence). This CDR3 has 11 residues. The CDR3: CASTPGGEQFF. DNA for the CDR3: TGTGCCAGTACCCCCGGGGGTGAGCAGTTCTTC. The variable domain in full, completed from reference TRBV19 and TRBJ2-1, reads DGGITQSPKYLFRKEGQNVTLSCEQNLNHDAMYWYRQDPGQGLRLIYYSQIVNDFQKGDIAEGYSVSREKKESFPLTVTSAQKNPTAFYLCASTPGGEQFFGPGTRLTVL.

V and J are TRBV7-9 and TRBJ1-2; 9 nucleotides match TRBD1. CDR1 SEHNR and CDR2 FQNEAQ come from the germline V gene (reference sequence). J gave up 5 bases and V 5 bases, and 12 bases lay outside the gene matches. The length of the CDR3 is 16 residues. The CDR3 bases are TGTGCCAGCAGCCTCTTCCGGGACAGGGCCATTTATGGCTACACCTTC. This codes for CASSLFRDRAIYGYTF.

The chain is built from TRBV6-4 and TRBJ2-1; 8 bases fit TRBD1. CDR3 length: 15 amino acids. Looked up from germline, CDR1 is MRHNA and CDR2 is SNTAGT. V gave up 6 bases and J gave up 0 bases; unmatched junction bases: 4. CDR3 in amino acids: CASSRGPSSYNEQFF. The CDR3, as DNA: TGTGCCAGCAGCAGGGGGCCGAGCTCCTACAATGAGCAGTTCTTC.

In nucleotides, the CDR3 is TGTGCCACCAGTGGCCGGACCTCGCAGGGAGGGTTTCCCTATGGCTACACCTTC. Translated, it gives CATSGRTSQGGFPYGYTF. This chain joins TRBV24-1 and TRBJ1-2, with a possible D match to TRBD1 (5 bases). V gave up 5 bases and J gave up 4 bases, with 25 bases separating them. This CDR3 spans 18 amino acids. Germline lookup yields CDR1 KGHDR and CDR2 SFDVKD.

The V and J genes are TRBV28 and TRBJ1-6, with D perhaps matching TRBD1 (5 bases). The CDR3 totals 14 residues. From germline, CDR1 is MDHEN and CDR2 SYDVKM. The V end was cut by 3 bases, the J end by 10 bases, with 13 bases between. The CDR3 DNA sequence: TGTGCCAGCAGTTTCCGGGGGGGTCGGTCACCCCTCCACTTT. This codes for CASSFRGGRSPLHF.

V gene TRBV9 combines with J gene TRBJ1-2; tentative D call: TRBD1 (5 bases). The CDR3 consists of 14 residues. Trimming stripped 1 base from V and 4 bases from J, with 11 bases between. Germline values: CDR1 SGDLS, CDR2 YYNGEE. The CDR3 nucleotides are TGTGCCAGCAGCGTAAATACAGGCTCCTATGGCTACACCTTC. Its protein product is CASSVNTGSYGYTF.

V usage is TRBV4-3 and J usage is TRBJ1-1, with D maybe TRBD1 (5 bases). Germline V gene lookup returns CDR1 LGHNA and CDR2 YSLEER. Trimming stripped 1 base from V and 5 bases from J, with 8 bases between. The CDR3 is made up of 13 amino acids. The CDR3 DNA reads TGCGCCAGCAGCCAAGCAGGGTTGACTGAAGCTTTCTTT. Amino acid sequence: CASSQAGLTEAFF.

This chain joins TRBV12-3 or TRBV12-4 and TRBJ2-7; 7 nucleotides align to TRBD2. With 5 bases clipped from V and 3 bases from J, the junction kept 1 base outside the gene matches. This CDR3 has 12 amino acids. CDR3 in amino acids: CASSGRDYEQYF. In DNA, the CDR3 is TGTGCCAGCAGTGGGAGGGACTACGAGCAGTACTTC.

The chain employs TRBV11-2 and TRBJ2-1; D ambiguous. The ends were cut back, 0 bases at V and 4 bases at J, with 7 bases in the middle. The CDR3 runs 14 residues. CDR1 is SGHAT, CDR2 FQNNGV, per germline. CDR3 protein: CASSLDQFYNEQFF. The CDR3 nucleotides are TGTGCCAGCAGCTTAGATCAGTTTTACAATGAGCAGTTCTTC.

This clone showed up just once. The V and J genes are TRBV6-5 and TRBJ2-5, with a possible D match to TRBD1 (5 bases). Germline lookup yields CDR1 MNHEY and CDR2 SVGAGI. The CDR3 spans 14 residues. Trimming took 8 bases from V and 5 from J, leaving 18 bases between them. This CDR3 is CASGVGQGSETQYF. The CDR3 DNA sequence: TGTGCCAGCGGGGTCGGTCAGGGAAGCGAGACCCAGTACTTC.

The chain employs TRBV25-1 and TRBJ2-2; 9 nucleotides match TRBD1. CDR3 length: 18 amino acids. The germline V gene encodes CDR1 MGHDK and CDR2 SYGVNS. The trim removed 4 bases at V and 2 bases at J, leaving 11 bases unmatched. CDR3 nucleotide sequence: TGTGCCAGCAGTGCCTCGGGCCCGGGACAGGGTAACACCGGGGAGCTGTTTTTT. Amino acids: CASSASGPGQGNTGELFF.

This chain joins TRBV13 and TRBJ2-7, with TRBD1 as a possible D gene (6 bases). Trimming shortened V by 1 base and J by 4 bases, and 11 bases separated the two germline ends. The CDR3 runs 14 residues. Germline values: CDR1 PRHDT, CDR2 FYEKMQ (reference sequence). CDR3 bases: TGTGCCAGCAGCTTAGACTTACAGGGATACGAGCAGTACTTC. It is translated as CASSLDLQGYEQYF.

This sequence joins TRBV7-6 and TRBJ2-7; TRBD2 matches at 11 bases. The CDR3 is 16 amino acids. Germline V gene data show CDR1 as SGHVS and CDR2 as FNYEAQ. J gave up 0 bases and V 5 bases, and 6 bases lay outside the gene matches. Here the CDR3 reads CASSPSSGGISYEQYF. The DNA for the CDR3 is TGTGCCAGCAGCCCTTCTAGCGGGGGGATCTCCTACGAGCAGTACTTC.

This clone has ten or more counts. This sequence joins TRBV6-5 and TRBJ2-3; the D gene is possibly TRBD1 (5 bases). The CDR3 is 16 residues long. Between the trimmed V and J ends, which lost 0 bases and 7 bases, there was a span of 17 bases. The germline gives CDR1 MNHEY, CDR2 SVGAGI. The CDR3 protein is CASSYSKQEPGHTQYF. The CDR3, as DNA: TGTGCCAGCAGTTACTCGAAACAGGAGCCCGGACATACGCAGTATTTT.